This T cell receptor (beta chain) was obtained from a study of blood T cell repertoires in COVID-19 (TCRdb year 2020). About the study as a whole: Samples covering the acute and convalescent phases of COVID-19 were provided by collaborators in the United States, Italy and Spain. The material from the prospective study consisted of cDNA or gDNA derived from T cells, B-cell-depleted T cells, or PBMCs. Deeply sampled blood TCRbeta repertoires from subjects exposed to, actively infected with, or recovered from COVID-19 were included in the dataset. The repertoires were released in a freely available public database intended as a resource for research on the immune response to SARS-CoV-2. Samples were obtained from the ongoing ImmuneRACE study (first 160 participants) and from some 1,200 subjects provided by 6 global collaborators. The sample metadata nearly always contained a de-identified subject ID, COVID-19 status, age in years and sex. HLA class I and class II types, where available, came from metadata supplied by the sample provider rather than from assay-based typing. Results and caveats for the whole study, not just this receptor: The quantity of clinical and demographic metadata differed by source and by participant and was supplied without curation.

The germline V gene (reference sequence) specifies LNHNV as CDR1 and YYDKDF as CDR2. The CDR3 holds 18 amino acids from the cysteine to the phenylalanine. The retained sequence is limited to the CDR3, 54 bases, with the frame set at the first base. The trim is 6 bases for V and 3 bases for J, with a gap of 23 bases between the germline ends. Samples from volunteer blood donors who had recovered from COVID-19 were contributed by a second Seattle source. Whole blood was collected in K2EDTA tubes by collaborating institutions according to the institutions' own protocols. Collaborator samples were shipped for TCRbeta analysis as frozen whole blood, isolated PBMCs, or DNA extracted from either sample type. In regard to this clone: What antigen it recognizes has not been identified. No per-base quality is available; no much larger clone lies one base away.

TCRbeta CDR3 regions were amplified from genomic DNA using the immunoSEQ Assay, a bias-controlled multiplex PCR. Turning to the authors' computational methods: Nucleated cell counts per sample were estimated from amplification of reference gene primers within the assay. Sequence reads were collapsed and filtered to measure the absolute abundance of every unique TCRbeta CDR3 rearrangement. For each sample, productive Simpson clonality was calculated as the square root of Simpson's diversity index across productive rearrangements. TCRdb provides this immuneACCESS table in a form limited to in-frame rearrangements. Some clones are lacking; in checked studies, under half of them reflect an unresolved V gene, and why the rest are absent is not known. That table gives V, J and clone size, and the DNA gave D and trimming. The sample table records just over 250,000 clones; approximately 86% of these occur just once. The top ten clonotypes cover roughly 9.8% of the sample.

This sequence was found in a man aged 40-55 years who had recovered from COVID-19. What was sequenced was peripheral blood. This chain joins TRBV15 to TRBJ2-2; a tentative D match to TRBD1 spans 6 bases. The DNA sequence reads TGTGCCACCAGTTTACCCATCGCGGACAGCCGATACACCGGGGAGCTGTTTTTT. This codes for CATSLPIADSRYTGELFF.